This T cell receptor (beta chain) was captured in a study of molecular identifiers for immune sequencing clone quantification. Whole-study results and caveats: For effector cells, clones above 20 RNA copies held over 97% of molecules; for naive cells, under 1%.

The CDR3 is 19 residues long. V shed 0 bases and J shed 1 base, with 21 bases lying between them. CDR1 and CDR2 (germline): LGHNA, YSLEER. About this clonotype itself: The antigen remains unidentified.

TCRdb called the PCR reads again in MiXCR, with one record for every CDR3 protein. The sample includes around 480,000 distinct CDR3 sequences, over 20% of them seen just once. V is TRBV4-3 and J is TRBJ2-5; D possibly uses TRBD1 or TRBD2 (5 bases each). The sequencing input was naive CD8+ T cells from blood, with Jurkat cell RNA spiked in. Subset denoted: FACS-sorted CD8+CD4-CCR7+CD45RA+ naive T cells. This receptor was identified in a human donor in good health. Some libraries in this study had Jurkat cell RNA spiked in. The CDR3 here is CASSQEPQTPGAPQETQYF. CDR3 nucleotides: TGCGCCAGCAGCCAAGAACCCCAAACCCCCGGGGCTCCCCAAGAGACCCAGTACTTC.